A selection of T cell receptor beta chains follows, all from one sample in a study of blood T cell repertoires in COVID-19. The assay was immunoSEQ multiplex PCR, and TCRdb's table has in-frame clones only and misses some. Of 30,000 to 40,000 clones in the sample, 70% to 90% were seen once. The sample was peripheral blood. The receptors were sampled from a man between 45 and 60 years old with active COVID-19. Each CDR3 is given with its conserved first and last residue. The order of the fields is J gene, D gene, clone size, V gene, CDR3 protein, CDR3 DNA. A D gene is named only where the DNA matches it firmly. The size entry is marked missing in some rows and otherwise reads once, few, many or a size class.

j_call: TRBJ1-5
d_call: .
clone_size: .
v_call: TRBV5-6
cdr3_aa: CASSLGAGHQPQHF
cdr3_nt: TGTGCCAGCAGCTTGGGGGCTGGCCATCAGCCCCAGCATTTT

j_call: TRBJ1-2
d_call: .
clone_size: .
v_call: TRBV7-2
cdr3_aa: CASSSQADGGYTF
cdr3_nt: TGTGCCAGCAGCTCACAGGCCGATGGCGGCTACACCTTC

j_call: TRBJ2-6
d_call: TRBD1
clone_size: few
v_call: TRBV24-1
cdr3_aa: CATSRIWDRALLMFWDGANVLTF
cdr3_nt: TGTGCCACCAGTAGAATTTGGGACAGGGCCCTCCTAATGTTTTGGGACGGGGCCAACGTCCTGACTTTC

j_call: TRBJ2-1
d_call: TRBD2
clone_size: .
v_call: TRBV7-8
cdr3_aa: CASSLGTSGVDEQFF
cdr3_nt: TGTGCCAGCAGCTTAGGGACTAGCGGTGTTGATGAGCAGTTCTTC

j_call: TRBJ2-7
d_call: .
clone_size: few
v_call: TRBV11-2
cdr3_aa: CASSLASNGQYF
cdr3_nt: TGTGCCAGCAGCTTAGCCTCCAACGGGCAGTACTTC

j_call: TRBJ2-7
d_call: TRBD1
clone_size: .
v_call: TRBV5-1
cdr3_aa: CASSLGRTGGGEQYF
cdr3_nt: TGCGCCAGCAGCTTGGGGAGGACAGGGGGCGGCGAGCAGTACTTC

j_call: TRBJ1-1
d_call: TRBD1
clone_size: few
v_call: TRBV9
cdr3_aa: CASSVTGQPNTEAFF
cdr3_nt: TGTGCCAGCAGCGTCACGGGACAGCCGAACACTGAAGCTTTCTTT

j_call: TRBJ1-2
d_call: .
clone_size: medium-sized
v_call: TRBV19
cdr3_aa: CASHSRGGGYTF
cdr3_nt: TGTGCCAGTCACTCCAGGGGAGGGGGCTACACCTTC

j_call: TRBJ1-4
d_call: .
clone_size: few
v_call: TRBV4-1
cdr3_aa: CASSQDKKAELFF
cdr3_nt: TGCGCCAGCAGCCAAGATAAAAAAGCGGAACTGTTTTTT

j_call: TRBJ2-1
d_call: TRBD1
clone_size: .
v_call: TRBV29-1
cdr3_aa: CSVPWTGEQFF
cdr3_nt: TGCAGCGTACCTTGGACAGGTGAGCAGTTCTTC

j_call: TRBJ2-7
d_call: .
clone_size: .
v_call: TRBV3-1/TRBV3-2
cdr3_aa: CASSPSGLDYEQYF
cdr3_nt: TGTGCCAGCAGTCCCTCGGGACTTGACTACGAGCAGTACTTC

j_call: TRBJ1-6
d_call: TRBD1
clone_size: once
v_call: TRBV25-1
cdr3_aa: CASSDPRTGGNSPLHF
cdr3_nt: TGTGCCAGCAGTGACCCCAGGACAGGGGGTAATTCACCCCTCCACTTT

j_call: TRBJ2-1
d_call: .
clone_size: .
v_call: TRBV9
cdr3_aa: CASSAPTRSGNEQFF
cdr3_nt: TGTGCCAGCAGCGCACCTACTAGATCTGGTAATGAGCAGTTCTTC

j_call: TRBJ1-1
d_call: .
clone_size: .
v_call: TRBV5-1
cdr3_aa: CASSSQGDTEAFF
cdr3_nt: TGCGCCAGCAGCTCACAGGGAGACACTGAAGCTTTCTTT

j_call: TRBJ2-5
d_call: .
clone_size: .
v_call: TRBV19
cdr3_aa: CASSKQAAQETQYF
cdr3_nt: TGTGCCAGTAGTAAACAGGCGGCCCAAGAGACCCAGTACTTC

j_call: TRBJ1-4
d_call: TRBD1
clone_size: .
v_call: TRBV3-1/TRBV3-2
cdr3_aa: CASSLGQGTTNEKLFF
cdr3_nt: TGTGCCAGCAGCCTGGGACAGGGTACAACTAATGAAAAACTGTTTTTT

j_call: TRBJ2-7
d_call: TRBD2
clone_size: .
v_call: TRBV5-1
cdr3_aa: CASSLDPGTSGVGYF
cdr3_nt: TGCGCCAGCAGCTTGGACCCCGGGACTAGCGGGGTCGGCTACTTC

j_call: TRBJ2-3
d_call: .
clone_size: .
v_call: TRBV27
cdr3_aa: CASSLSRRSGTTDTQYF
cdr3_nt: TGTGCCAGCAGTTTATCGCGTCGTAGCGGCACCACAGATACGCAGTATTTT

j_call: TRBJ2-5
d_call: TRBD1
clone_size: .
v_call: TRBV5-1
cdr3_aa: CASSPGTGGKETQYF
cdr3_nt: TGCGCCAGCAGCCCCGGGACAGGGGGGAAAGAGACCCAGTACTTC

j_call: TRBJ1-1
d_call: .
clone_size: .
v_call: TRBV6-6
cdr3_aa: CASSYSREGTEAFF
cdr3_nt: TGTGCCAGCAGTTACTCCAGGGAGGGCACTGAAGCTTTCTTT

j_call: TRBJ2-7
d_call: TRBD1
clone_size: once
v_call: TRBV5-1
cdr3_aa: CASSPTDRATYEQYF
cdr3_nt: TGCGCCAGCAGCCCTACGGACAGGGCCACCTACGAGCAGTACTTC

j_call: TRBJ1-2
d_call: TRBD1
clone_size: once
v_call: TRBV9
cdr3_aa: CASSTGQGAFYGYTF
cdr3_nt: TGTGCCAGCAGCACCGGACAGGGGGCCTTCTATGGCTACACCTTC

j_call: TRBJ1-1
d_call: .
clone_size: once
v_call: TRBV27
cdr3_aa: CASSASGVNTEAFF
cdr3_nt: TGTGCCAGCAGTGCGTCCGGAGTGAACACTGAAGCTTTCTTT

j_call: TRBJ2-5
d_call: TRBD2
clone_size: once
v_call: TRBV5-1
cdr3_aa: CASSFGWTSGGPLARETQYF
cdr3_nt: TGCGCCAGCAGCTTCGGGTGGACTAGCGGGGGACCTCTCGCACGAGAGACCCAGTACTTC

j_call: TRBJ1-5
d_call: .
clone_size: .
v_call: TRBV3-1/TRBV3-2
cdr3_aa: CASSQTANQPQHF
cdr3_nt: TGTGCCAGCAGCCAGACAGCGAATCAGCCCCAGCATTTT

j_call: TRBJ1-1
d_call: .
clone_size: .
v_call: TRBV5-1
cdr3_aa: CASSLGEGPMNTEAFF
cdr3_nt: TGCGCCAGCAGCCTCGGTGAGGGCCCGATGAACACTGAAGCTTTCTTT

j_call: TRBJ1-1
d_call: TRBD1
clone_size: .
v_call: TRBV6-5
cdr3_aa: CASTETGKNTEAFF
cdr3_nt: TGTGCCAGCACGGAGACAGGGAAGAACACTGAAGCTTTCTTT

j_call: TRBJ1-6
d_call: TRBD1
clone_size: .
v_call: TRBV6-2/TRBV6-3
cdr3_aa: CASSPSDRGGSPLHF
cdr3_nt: TGTGCCAGCAGTCCATCCGACAGGGGAGGCTCACCCCTCCACTTT

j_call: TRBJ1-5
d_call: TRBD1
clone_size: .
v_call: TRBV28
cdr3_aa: CASSPGQGRQPQHF
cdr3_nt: TGTGCCAGCAGTCCGGGACAGGGGCGTCAGCCCCAGCATTTT

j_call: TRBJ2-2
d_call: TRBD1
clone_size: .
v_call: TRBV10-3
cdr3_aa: CAIMYDREAGELFF
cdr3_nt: TGTGCCATCATGTATGACAGGGAAGCCGGGGAGCTGTTTTTT

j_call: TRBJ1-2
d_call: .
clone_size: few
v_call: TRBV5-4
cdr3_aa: CASSAGDYGYTF
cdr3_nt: TGTGCCAGCAGCGCCGGTGACTATGGCTACACCTTC

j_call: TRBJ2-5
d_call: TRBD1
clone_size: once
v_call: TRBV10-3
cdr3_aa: CAISDPGQGQETQYF
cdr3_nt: TGTGCCATCAGTGACCCCGGACAGGGTCAAGAGACCCAGTACTTC

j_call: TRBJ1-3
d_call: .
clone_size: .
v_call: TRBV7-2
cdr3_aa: CASSLAYTSGNTIYF
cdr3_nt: TGTGCCAGCAGCTTAGCATACACCTCTGGAAACACCATATATTTT

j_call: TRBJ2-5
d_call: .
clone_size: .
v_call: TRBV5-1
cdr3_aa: CASSNSLRETQYF
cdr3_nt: TGCGCCAGCAGCAACAGCCTCCGGGAGACCCAGTACTTC

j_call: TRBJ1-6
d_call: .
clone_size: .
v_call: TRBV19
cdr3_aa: CASSIILRRGRDSPLHF
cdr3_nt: TGTGCCAGTAGTATCATTTTACGTAGAGGGCGCGATTCACCCCTCCACTTT

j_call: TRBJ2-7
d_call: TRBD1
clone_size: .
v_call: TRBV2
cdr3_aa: CASSEGGTGASYEQYF
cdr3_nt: TGTGCCAGCAGTGAAGGGGGGACAGGGGCCTCCTACGAGCAGTACTTC

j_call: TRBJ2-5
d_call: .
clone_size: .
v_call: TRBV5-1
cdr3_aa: CASSGGGRPQYF
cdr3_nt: TGCGCCAGCAGCGGGGGCGGGAGACCCCAGTACTTC

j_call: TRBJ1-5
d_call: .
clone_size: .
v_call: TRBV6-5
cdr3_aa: CASSQSGRGQPQHF
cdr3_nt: TGTGCCAGCAGCCAATCCGGAAGGGGTCAGCCCCAGCATTTT

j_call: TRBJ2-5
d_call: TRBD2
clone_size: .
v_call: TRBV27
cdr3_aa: CASKPLAGIQETQYF
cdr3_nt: TGTGCCAGCAAACCCTTAGCGGGGATCCAAGAGACCCAGTACTTC

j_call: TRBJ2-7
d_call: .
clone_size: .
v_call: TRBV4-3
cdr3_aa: CASSQDTSASYEQYF
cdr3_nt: TGCGCCAGCAGCCAAGATACCAGCGCCTCCTACGAGCAGTACTTC

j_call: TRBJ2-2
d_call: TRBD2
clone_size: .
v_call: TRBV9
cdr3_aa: CASSVGLAGPEGGELFF
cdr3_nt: TGTGCCAGCAGCGTAGGACTAGCGGGGCCCGAGGGCGGGGAGCTGTTTTTT

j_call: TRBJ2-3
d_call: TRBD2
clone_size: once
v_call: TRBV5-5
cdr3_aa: CASSTGTSLGADTQYF
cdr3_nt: TGTGCCAGCAGCACCGGGACTAGCTTGGGGGCAGATACGCAGTATTTT

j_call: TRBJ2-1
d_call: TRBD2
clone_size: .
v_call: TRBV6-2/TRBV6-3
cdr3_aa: CASSPLAGFYEQFF
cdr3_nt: TGTGCCAGCAGTCCCCTAGCGGGGTTCTATGAGCAGTTCTTC

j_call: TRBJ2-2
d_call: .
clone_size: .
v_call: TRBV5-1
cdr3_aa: CASSWAFGPGELFF
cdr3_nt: TGCGCCAGCAGCTGGGCCTTTGGTCCCGGGGAGCTGTTTTTT

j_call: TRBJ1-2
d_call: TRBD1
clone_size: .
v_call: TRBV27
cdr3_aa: CASSPTGGFNYGYTF
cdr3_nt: TGTGCCAGCAGCCCTACAGGGGGATTTAACTATGGCTACACCTTC

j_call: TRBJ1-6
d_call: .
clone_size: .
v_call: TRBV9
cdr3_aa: CASSPLVSSYNSPLHF
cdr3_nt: TGTGCCAGCAGCCCGCTGGTTAGCTCCTATAATTCACCCCTCCACTTT

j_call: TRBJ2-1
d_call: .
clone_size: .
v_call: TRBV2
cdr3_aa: CASRQDYNEQFF
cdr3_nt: TGTGCCAGCAGGCAGGATTACAATGAGCAGTTCTTC

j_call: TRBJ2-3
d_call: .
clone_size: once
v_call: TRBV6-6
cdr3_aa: CASTLGGGRADTQYF
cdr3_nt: TGTGCCAGCACCCTAGGGGGGGGGAGGGCAGATACGCAGTATTTT

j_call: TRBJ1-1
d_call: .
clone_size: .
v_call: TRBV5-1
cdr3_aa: CASSPWTATEAFF
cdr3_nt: TGCGCCAGCAGCCCTTGGACAGCAACTGAAGCTTTCTTT

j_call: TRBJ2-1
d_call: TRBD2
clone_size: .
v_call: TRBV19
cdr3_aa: CASRGLAGGSPFSGEQFF
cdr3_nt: TGTGCCAGTAGGGGACTAGCGGGGGGCAGCCCGTTTAGCGGTGAGCAGTTCTTC

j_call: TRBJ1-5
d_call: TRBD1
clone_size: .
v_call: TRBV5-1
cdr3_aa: CASSLDRVFGNQPQHF
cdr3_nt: TGCGCCAGCAGCTTAGACAGGGTGTTCGGGAATCAGCCCCAGCATTTT

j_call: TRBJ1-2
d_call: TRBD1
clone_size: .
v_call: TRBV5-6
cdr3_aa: CASSLGTGIGYTF
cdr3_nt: TGTGCCAGCAGCTTAGGGACAGGTATTGGCTACACCTTC

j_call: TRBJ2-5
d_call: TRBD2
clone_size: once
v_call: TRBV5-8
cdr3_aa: CASSLERGGNQETQYF
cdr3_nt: TGTGCCAGCAGCTTGGAACGGGGGGGAAACCAAGAGACCCAGTACTTC

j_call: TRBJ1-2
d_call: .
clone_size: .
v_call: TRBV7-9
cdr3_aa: CASSLQGNYGYTF
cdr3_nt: TGTGCCAGCAGCTTACAGGGAAACTATGGCTACACCTTC

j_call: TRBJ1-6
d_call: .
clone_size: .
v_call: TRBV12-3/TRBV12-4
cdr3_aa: CARMRQPNSPLHF
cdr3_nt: TGTGCCAGGATGAGACAGCCGAATTCACCCCTCCACTTT

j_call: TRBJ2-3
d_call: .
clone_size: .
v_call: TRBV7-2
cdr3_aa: CASSLEVGRQYF
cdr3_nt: TGTGCCAGCAGCTTAGAGGTGGGCCGGCAGTATTTT

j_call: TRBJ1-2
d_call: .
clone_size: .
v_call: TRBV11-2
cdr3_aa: CASSFQGGYGYTF
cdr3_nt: TGTGCCAGCAGCTTCCAGGGAGGCTATGGCTACACCTTC

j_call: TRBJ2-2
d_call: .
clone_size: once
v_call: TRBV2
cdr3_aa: CASSIWGANTGELFF
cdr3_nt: TGTGCCAGCAGTATTTGGGGGGCGAACACCGGGGAGCTGTTTTTT

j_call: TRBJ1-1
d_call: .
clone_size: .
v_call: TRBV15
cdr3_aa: CATSRDFGRTEAFF
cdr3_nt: TGTGCCACCAGCAGGGACTTCGGTCGGACTGAAGCTTTCTTT

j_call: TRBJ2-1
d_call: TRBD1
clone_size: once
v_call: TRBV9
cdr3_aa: CASSVAGQGIYNEQFF
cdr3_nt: TGTGCCAGCAGCGTAGCTGGACAGGGGATATACAATGAGCAGTTCTTC